The clone carrying this T cell receptor beta chain was counted at least ten times. Its antigen is currently unknown. One junction end does not reproduce the germline sequence, and a read error may be involved. CDR3 regions of TCR beta were amplified from RNA transcripts. HTBI primers primed a first-round RT-PCR, and a second-round multiplex PCR followed. TCRdb itself ran the multiplex PCR reads through MiXCR, one entry per CDR3 protein. The profile shows roughly 610,000 distinct CDR3 sequences, 22% of them singletons. The data derive from a study of Graves' ophthalmopathy and Graves' hyperthyroidism. Study-wide results and caveats: Discrimination between ophthalmopathy and stable hyperthyroidism by a 13-signature model showed roughly 85% sensitivity and roughly 80% specificity.

This CDR3 contains 11 residues. Germline V lookup: CDR1 DFQATT, CDR2 SNEGSKA (reference sequence). The origin of this receptor is a woman aged 18 to 35 with stable Graves' hyperthyroidism. Some clones in this sample may be carry-over from other donors' samples. Sequenced sample: peripheral blood. The chain uses TRBV20-1 and TRBJ1-1, with D possibly TRBD1 on 6 matching bases. CDR3: CSARGGTEAFF. The CDR3 DNA sequence: TGCAGTGCGAGAGGGGGGACTGAAGCTTTCTTT.